The 31 T cell receptor beta chains below all came from one sample that was sequenced in a study of T cells in Graves' hyperthyroidism and ophthalmopathy. From RNA transcripts, TCR beta CDR3 regions were amplified. Researchers ran a first-round RT-PCR on the TCR CDR3 using the HTBI primer set. MiXCR was run by TCRdb on the multiplex PCR reads, yielding one entry per CDR3 protein. The sample shows hundreds of thousands of distinct CDR3 sequences, around 14% of them seen only once. Sequences were obtained from blood. All receptors come from a woman aged 25-40 years with Graves' hyperthyroidism.

The CDR3 spells CASSQNLRWELFF. The CDR3 DNA reads TGTGCCAGCAGCCAGAATCTGAGATGGGAGCTGTTTTTT. The genes are TRBV4-2 and TRBJ2-2; D uncertain. CDR3 length: 13 residues. Germline assignment: CDR1 LGHNA and CDR2 YNFKEQ. V was clipped by 3 bases and J by 9 bases, with 11 bases between them.

Details on this clonotype: One base away lies a much larger clone, so this may be a sequencing read error. The J gene is TRBJ2-2, the V gene TRBV12-3 or TRBV12-4, with 12 bases identical to TRBD1. CDR3 length: 19 residues. DNA of the CDR3: TGTGCCCGCAGTTTTCTCGGGACAGGGGGCGTATCGGGCCCCGGGGAGCTGTTTTTT. This codes for CARSFLGTGGVSGPGELFF.

The chain couples TRBV4-1 to TRBJ2-1, with a tentative D call TRBD2 (5 bases). Trimming took 2 bases from V and 10 from J, leaving 12 bases between them. CDR3 length equals 13 residues. The germline CDR1 and CDR2 sequences are MGHRA and YSYEKL. This chain's CDR3 is CASSQPDGEEQFF. CDR3 DNA sequence: TGCGCCAGCAGCCAACCTGACGGGGAGGAGCAGTTCTTC.

To note about this clonotype: Since a much larger clone is just one base distant, this may be a read error. The missing conserved phenylalanine or tryptophan at the end of this CDR3 makes a read error likely. This chain joins TRBV28 and TRBJ1-2; 9 bases map to TRBD1. The V gene end was trimmed by 6 bases and the J gene end by 7 bases; junction bases not matched to a gene: 9. This CDR3 contains 14 residues. Germline CDR1 MDHEN, CDR2 SYDVKM. This chain's CDR3 is CASRAHGQGSGYTL. For the CDR3, the DNA is TGTGCCAGCAGAGCCCATGGACAGGGGAGTGGCTACACCCTC.

This chain uses TRBV12-3 or TRBV12-4 with TRBJ2-1; D gene ambiguous. The CDR3 contains 12 residues. Trimming stripped 8 bases from V and 10 bases from J, with 15 bases between. CDR3 region: CASSGSPGEQFF. The CDR3, as DNA: TGTGCCAGCTCCGGCTCCCCCGGCGAGCAGTTCTTC.

In this sample, this clonotype turned up a few times. The rearrangement joins TRBV4-1 to TRBJ2-1; unclear D gene. There are 12 residues in the CDR3. The V and J ends lost 1 base and 7 bases respectively, with 5 bases between them. Germline CDR1 MGHRA, CDR2 YSYEKL. CDR3: CASSQGVNEQFF. The DNA of the CDR3 is TGCGCCAGCAGCCAAGGAGTTAATGAGCAGTTCTTC.

Only a few counts were recorded for this clonotype. The chain joins TRBV5-1 to TRBJ2-6; D remains ambiguous. There are 16 residues in the CDR3. V was cut by 2 bases and J by 4 bases, with 13 bases left in between. The germline V gene encodes CDR1 SGHRS and CDR2 YFSETQ. The CDR3 sequence is CASSLYGGTGANVLTF. CDR3 bases: TGCGCCAGCAGCTTATACGGCGGAACAGGGGCCAACGTCCTGACTTTC.

V is TRBV29-1 and J is TRBJ2-5; D uncertain. The CDR3 runs 10 residues. Deletions cut 8 bases from V and 5 bases from J, with 9 bases between. Germline V lookup: CDR1 SQVTM, CDR2 ANQGSEA. The CDR3 here is CSPMRETQYF. The CDR3 coding sequence is TGCAGCCCGATGCGGGAGACCCAGTACTTC.

This clonotype has ten or more counts. The V and J genes are TRBV20-1 and TRBJ2-1; a possible D gene is TRBD2 (6 bases). Germline V gene data show CDR1 as DFQATT and CDR2 as SNEGSKA (reference sequence). CDR3 size: 17 residues. Trimming stripped 3 bases from V and 8 bases from J, with 26 bases between. The CDR3 here is CSASGGRLWGEKDEQFF. The CDR3, as DNA: TGCAGTGCTAGCGGAGGGAGACTATGGGGGGAGAAGGATGAGCAGTTCTTC.

The chain joins TRBV4-3 to TRBJ2-5; D gene uncertain. V lost 0 bases and J 5 bases, leaving 7 bases between the germline ends. The CDR3 contains 13 residues. In germline, CDR1 is LGHNA, CDR2 YSLEER. The CDR3 reads CASSQDRKETQYF. The CDR3 DNA reads as TGCGCCAGCAGCCAAGACAGAAAGGAGACCCAGTACTTC.

This clonotype was counted at least ten times. This sequence joins TRBV27 and TRBJ2-1; no reliable D call. V lost 1 base, J lost 6 bases, and 10 bases lay in between. This CDR3 is built from 14 residues. In germline, CDR1 is MNHEY, CDR2 SMNVEV (reference sequence). CDR3 sequence (DNA): TGTGCCAGCAGTTTATGCTGCTACCCCAATGAGCAGTTCTTC. The encoded protein is CASSLCCYPNEQFF.

This clonotype has ten or more counts. The V and J genes are TRBV2 and TRBJ2-4, with 7 positions matching TRBD2. V lost 5 bases to trimming and J lost 0 bases; unmatched junction nucleotides: 4. Germline CDR1 reads SNHLY; CDR2 reads FYNNEI. The CDR3 has 15 amino acids. Written as DNA, the CDR3 is TGTGCCAGCAGTTTTGGGGGGGTAGCCAAAAACATTCAGTACTTC. This encodes CASSFGGVAKNIQYF.

CDR3 DNA sequence: TGCGCCAGCAGCCAAACGTCCGGGACCCCAGTCCAGCCCCAGCATTTT. This sequence encodes CASSQTSGTPVQPQHF. V and J are TRBV4-3 and TRBJ1-5, with D maybe TRBD1 (5 bases). Germline CDR1 reads LGHNA; CDR2 reads YSLEER. V was pared by 2 bases and J by 7 bases, with 18 bases between. There are 16 residues in the CDR3.

This clonotype occurred many times. J is TRBJ1-4 and V is TRBV30; D is possibly TRBD1 (5 bases). CDR3 length: 13 amino acids. The germline V gene has CDR1 GTSNPN and CDR2 SVGIG (reference sequence). V dropped 5 bases and J dropped 8 bases, with 15 bases sitting between them. CDR3 in DNA: TGTGCCTGGTCCCGGGACGTGAGGGAAAAACTGTTTTTT. Protein: CAWSRDVREKLFF.

This clonotype was seen ten or more times. The chain joins TRBV28 to TRBJ1-1, with D possibly being TRBD1 (5 bases). V was pared by 11 bases and J by 5 bases, with 21 bases between. The CDR3 loop spans 14 amino acids. CDR1 is MDHEN and CDR2 is SYDVKM in the germline V gene. Written as DNA, the CDR3 is TGTGCCGCCAACACCCTCAACACAGGTACTGAAGCTTTCTTT. Its protein product is CAANTLNTGTEAFF.

This rearrangement joins TRBV20-1 to TRBJ1-2; 7 bases fit TRBD1. Trimming at V came to 3 bases and at J to 5 bases, leaving 9 bases not matched to a gene. Germline assignment: CDR1 DFQATT and CDR2 SNEGSKA (reference sequence). This CDR3 is built from 14 residues. This CDR3 is CSASPVEQGYGYTF. The CDR3 DNA reads TGCAGTGCTAGCCCCGTTGAACAGGGGTATGGCTACACCTTC.

The V gene is TRBV20-1, the J gene TRBJ1-2, with 8 bases fitting TRBD1. In germline, CDR1 is DFQATT, CDR2 SNEGSKA (reference sequence). V gave up 4 bases and J gave up 8 bases; unmatched junction bases: 6. The CDR3 totals 12 residues. CDR3 sequence: CSATWTGPGYTF. The CDR3 DNA is TGCAGTGCTACATGGACAGGGCCCGGCTACACCTTC.

This clonotype was seen ten or more times. The J gene is TRBJ1-2, the V gene TRBV28, with 7 bases matching TRBD1. Germline trimming cut 2 bases from V and 8 bases from J; bases unmatched to any gene: 8. The CDR3 length is 14 residues. In germline, CDR1 is MDHEN, CDR2 SYDVKM. The CDR3 DNA is TGTGCCAGCAGTTTAAGCCGACAGGGAAGGGGCTACACCTTC. Translating it yields CASSLSRQGRGYTF.

In the case of this clonotype: Given the absence of the conserved phenylalanine or tryptophan at the CDR3 end, a read error is likely. This chain uses TRBV2 with TRBJ1-5, with 9 nucleotides matching TRBD1. This CDR3 contains 16 residues. The germline gives CDR1 SNHLY, CDR2 FYNNEI. The V gene end was trimmed by 6 bases and the J gene end by 2 bases; junction bases not matched to a gene: 8. CDR3 nucleotide sequence: TGTGCCAGCAGAAACCCGGACAGGGGAGGCAATCAGCCCCAGCATTCT. Its protein product is CASRNPDRGGNQPQHS.

CDR3 sequence reads: CASSQDRGGTGELFF. The CDR3 nucleotides read TGTGCCAGCAGCCAAGACAGGGGCGGCACCGGGGAGCTGTTTTTT. V usage is TRBV4-2 and J usage is TRBJ2-2; tentative D call: TRBD1 (6 bases). The germline CDR1 and CDR2 sequences are LGHNA and YNFKEQ. The length of the CDR3 is 15 residues. The germline V and J ends were trimmed by 0 bases and 4 bases, with 9 bases remaining between them.

The rearrangement links TRBV30 to TRBJ2-1, with TRBD2 matching over 8 bases. The CDR3 covers 13 residues. V gave up 4 bases and J gave up 9 bases; unmatched junction bases: 8. From germline, CDR1 is GTSNPN and CDR2 SVGIG (reference sequence). In DNA, the CDR3 is TGTGCCTGGACTCCCGGGGCGGGAGGTGAGCAGTTCTTC. It encodes CAWTPGAGGEQFF.

This clonotype was seen only a few times. Here the CDR3 reads CSARDGGYGNTIYF. Here the CDR3 DNA reads TGCAGTGCTAGAGATGGAGGGTATGGAAACACCATATATTTT. The chain is built from TRBV20-1 and TRBJ1-3; D call uncertain. CDR1 is DFQATT and CDR2 is SNEGSKA in the germline V gene (reference sequence). The V and J ends lost 0 bases and 3 bases respectively, with 9 bases between them. The CDR3 has 14 amino acids.

This clonotype came up many times. The V and J genes are TRBV2 and TRBJ2-1; 11 bases are a match to TRBD2. The CDR3 extends over 14 amino acids. The germline V gene has CDR1 SNHLY and CDR2 FYNNEI. J lost 12 bases, V lost 4 bases, and 8 bases had no gene match. CDR3 nucleotides: TGTGCCAGCAGTGTTGTACTAGCGGGGGTGGGGCAGTTCTTC. Protein: CASSVVLAGVGQFF. Full variable domain (missing parts from reference TRBV2 and TRBJ2-1): EPEVTQTPSHQVTQMGQEVILRCVPISNHLYFYWYRQILGQKVEFLVSFYNNEISEKSEIFDDQFSVERPDGSNFTLKIRSTKLEDSAMYFCASSVVLAGVGQFFGPGTRLTVL.

This clonotype appeared many times. J is TRBJ1-1 and V is TRBV12-3 or TRBV12-4; 7 bases are a match to TRBD1. The CDR3 is 14 residues long. Unmatched junction bases numbered 3, after V lost 3 bases and J lost 2 bases. DNA for the CDR3: TGTGCCAGCAGTTTTAACAGGGGTAACACTGAAGCTTTCTTT. Translated: CASSFNRGNTEAFF.

This clonotype has just a few counts. The chain is built from TRBV7-2 and TRBJ2-1; 13 nucleotides line up with TRBD2. There are 14 residues in the CDR3. CDR1 is SGHTA and CDR2 is FQGNSA in the germline V gene. Trimming removed 6 bases from V and 8 bases from J; junction bases left unmatched: 4. This CDR3 is CASRGLAGLHEQFF. DNA of the CDR3: TGTGCCAGCAGGGGACTAGCGGGATTGCATGAGCAGTTCTTC.

This clonotype showed up many times. The gene calls are TRBV7-2 and TRBJ2-7, with TRBD2 identical over 8 bases. The germline V gene encodes CDR1 SGHTA and CDR2 FQGNSA. The CDR3 has 15 amino acids. V lost 5 bases, J lost 2 bases, and 8 bases stayed unmatched. The CDR3 spells CASSPREGAAYEQYF. Here the CDR3 DNA reads TGTGCCAGCAGCCCCCGGGAGGGAGCAGCCTACGAGCAGTACTTC.

This clonotype came up many times. V gene TRBV7-8 combines with J gene TRBJ2-3; TRBD2 matches 8 bases. The CDR3 consists of 14 residues. V shed 11 bases, J shed 2 bases, and the junction held 9 bases outside the gene matches. Germline CDR1 SGHVS, CDR2 FQNEAQ. CDR3 nucleotide sequence: TGTGCCGTCCGGGCGGGAGGCACCACAGATACGCAGTATTTT. It yields the protein CAVRAGGTTDTQYF. The variable domain in full, with the rest retrieved from reference TRBV7-8 and TRBJ2-3, is GAGVSQSPRYKVAKRGQDVALRCDPISGHVSLFWYQQALGQGPEFLTYFQNEAQLDKSGLPSDRFFAERPEGSVSTLKIQRTQQEDSAVYLCAVRAGGTTDTQYFGPGTRLTVL.

V and J are TRBV30 and TRBJ1-6; D call uncertain. The length of the CDR3 is 12 residues. The germline V and J ends were trimmed by 4 bases and 13 bases, with 14 bases remaining between them. The germline V gene encodes CDR1 GTSNPN and CDR2 SVGIG (reference sequence). In nucleotides, the CDR3 is TGTGCCTGGAAGGTGGGGAACCCGCCCCTCCACTTT. Protein: CAWKVGNPPLHF.

Concerning this clonotype itself: A clone one base away is much larger, so this may be a read error. The V call is TRBV12-3 or TRBV12-4, the J call TRBJ1-2; the D is unclear. V was trimmed by 11 bases and J by 5 bases, leaving 9 bases between them. The CDR3 spans 10 residues. CDR3 in amino acids: CACKGYGYTF. The CDR3 DNA sequence: TGTGCCTGCAAAGGGTATGGCTACACCTTC.

This clonotype occurred a few times. V and J are TRBV5-1 and TRBJ2-5, with 10 bases fitting TRBD2. V gave up 0 bases and J gave up 2 bases; unmatched junction bases: 7. Germline lookup yields CDR1 SGHRS and CDR2 YFSETQ. This CDR3 has 17 amino acids. The CDR3 loop reads CASSLEGAGGGQETQYF. The CDR3 bases are TGCGCCAGCAGCTTGGAAGGAGCGGGAGGGGGACAAGAGACCCAGTACTTC. The whole variable domain, remainder taken from reference TRBV5-1 and TRBJ2-5, is KAGVTQTPRYLIKTRGQQVTLSCSPISGHRSVSWYQQTPGQGLQFLFEYFSETQRNKGNFPGRFSGRQFSNSRSEMNVSTLELGDSALYLCASSLEGAGGGQETQYFGPGTRLLVL.

This clonotype showed up many times. This rearrangement joins TRBV7-2 to TRBJ1-2, with a possible D match to TRBD1 (6 bases). CDR1 and CDR2 from the germline V gene are SGHTA and FQGNSA. This CDR3 has 14 amino acids. V lost 5 bases, J lost 2 bases, and 12 bases lay in between. The CDR3 reads CASSTHRENYGYTF. In DNA form, the CDR3 reads TGTGCCAGCAGCACCCACAGGGAAAACTATGGCTACACCTTC.